This T cell receptor (beta chain) was found in a study of T-cell memory formation after mild COVID-19. The CDR3 runs 14 residues. V was pared by 6 bases and J by 8 bases, with 10 bases of the junction left unmatched. Germline V gives CDR1 MNHEY, CDR2 SVGAGI. TCRdb reprocessed the 5' RACE reads with MiXCR, giving one entry per CDR3 protein. Of roughly 130,000 distinct CDR3 sequences in the sample, roughly 6% are singletons; the top ten hold around 2%. This clonotype was detected many times. The chain links TRBV6-5 to TRBJ1-2, with TRBD1 identical over 9 bases. Material for sequencing was PBMCs or a T cell subset sorted from them (not recorded which). The origin of this receptor is an adult woman who had mild COVID-19 (a few samples of this study predate the infection). Cell type and time point are not known. The CDR3 reads CASSLGTGTSGYTF. The CDR3, as DNA: TGTGCCAGCAGCCTAGGGACAGGGACTTCAGGCTACACCTTC.